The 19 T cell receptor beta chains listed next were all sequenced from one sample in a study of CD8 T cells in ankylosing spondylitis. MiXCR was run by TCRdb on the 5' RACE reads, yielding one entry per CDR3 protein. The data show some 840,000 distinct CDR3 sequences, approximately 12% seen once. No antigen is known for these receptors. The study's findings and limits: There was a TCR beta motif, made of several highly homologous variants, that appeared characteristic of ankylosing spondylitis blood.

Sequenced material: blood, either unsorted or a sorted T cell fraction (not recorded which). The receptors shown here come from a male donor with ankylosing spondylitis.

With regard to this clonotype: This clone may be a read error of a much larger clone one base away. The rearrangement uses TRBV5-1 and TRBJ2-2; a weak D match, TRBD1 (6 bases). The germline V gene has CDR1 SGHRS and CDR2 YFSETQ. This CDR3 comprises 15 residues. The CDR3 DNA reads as TGCGCCAGCAGCTTGGACAGGGTCGGCACCGGGGAGCTGGTTTTT. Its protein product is CASSLDRVGTGELVF.

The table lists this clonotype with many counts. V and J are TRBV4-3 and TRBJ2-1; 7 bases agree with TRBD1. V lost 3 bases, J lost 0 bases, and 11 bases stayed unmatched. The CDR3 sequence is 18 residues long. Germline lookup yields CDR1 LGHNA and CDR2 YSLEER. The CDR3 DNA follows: TGCGCCAGCAGCCAGTCTCCAACGGGACAGAGCTCCTACAATGAGCAGTTCTTC. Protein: CASSQSPTGQSSYNEQFF.

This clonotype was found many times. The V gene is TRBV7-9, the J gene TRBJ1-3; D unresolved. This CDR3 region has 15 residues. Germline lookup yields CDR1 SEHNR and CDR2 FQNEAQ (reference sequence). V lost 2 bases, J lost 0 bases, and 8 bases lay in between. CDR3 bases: TGTGCCAGCAGCTTAAGACAAGCCTCTGGAAACACCATATATTTT. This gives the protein CASSLRQASGNTIYF.

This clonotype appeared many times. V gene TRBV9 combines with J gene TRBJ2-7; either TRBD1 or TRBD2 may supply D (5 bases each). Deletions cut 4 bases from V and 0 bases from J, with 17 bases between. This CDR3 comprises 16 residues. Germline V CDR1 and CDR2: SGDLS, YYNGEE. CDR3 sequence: CASSRHSDTSSYEQYF. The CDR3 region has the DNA TGTGCCAGCAGCCGTCATTCGGACACTAGCTCCTACGAGCAGTACTTC.

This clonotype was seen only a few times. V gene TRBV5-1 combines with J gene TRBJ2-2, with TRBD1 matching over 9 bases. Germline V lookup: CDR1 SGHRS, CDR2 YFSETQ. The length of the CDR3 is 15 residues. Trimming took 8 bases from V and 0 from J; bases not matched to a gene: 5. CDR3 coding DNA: TGCGCCAGTACACAGGGGGCCCCGAACACCGGGGAGCTGTTTTTT. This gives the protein CASTQGAPNTGELFF.

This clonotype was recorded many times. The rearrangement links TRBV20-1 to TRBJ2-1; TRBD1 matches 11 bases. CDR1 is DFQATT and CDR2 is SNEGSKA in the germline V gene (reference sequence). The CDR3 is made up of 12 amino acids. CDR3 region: CRPGQGVNEQFF. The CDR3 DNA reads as TGCAGACCGGGACAGGGGGTTAATGAGCAGTTCTTC.

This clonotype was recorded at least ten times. The CDR3 region has the DNA TGTGCCAGCAGCTTAGTGTACGGGGCTGGGCAGCCCCAGCATTTT. Encoded protein: CASSLVYGAGQPQHF. This sequence joins TRBV7-2 and TRBJ1-5; D possibly corresponds to TRBD1 (5 bases). Between the trimmed V and J ends, which lost 1 base and 7 bases, there was a span of 14 bases. CDR1 is SGHTA, CDR2 FQGNSA, per germline. This CDR3 spans 15 amino acids.

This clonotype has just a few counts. CDR3 amino acids: CASSPREGFNEQFF. The CDR3 nucleotides read TGCGCCAGCAGCCCGCGGGAGGGATTTAATGAGCAGTTCTTC. This chain links TRBV5-1 with TRBJ2-1, with 9 bases lining up with TRBD2. The CDR3 runs to 14 residues. Germline-derived CDR1 and CDR2 are SGHRS and YFSETQ. The junction had 6 bases not matched to a gene; V was cut back by 4 bases and J by 7 bases.

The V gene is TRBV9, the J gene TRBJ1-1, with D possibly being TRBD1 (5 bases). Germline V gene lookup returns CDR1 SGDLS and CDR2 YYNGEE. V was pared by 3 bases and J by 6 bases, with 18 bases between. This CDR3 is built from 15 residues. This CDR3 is CASSEYPGKIAEAFF. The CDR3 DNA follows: TGTGCCAGCAGCGAGTACCCAGGGAAAATCGCTGAAGCTTTCTTT.

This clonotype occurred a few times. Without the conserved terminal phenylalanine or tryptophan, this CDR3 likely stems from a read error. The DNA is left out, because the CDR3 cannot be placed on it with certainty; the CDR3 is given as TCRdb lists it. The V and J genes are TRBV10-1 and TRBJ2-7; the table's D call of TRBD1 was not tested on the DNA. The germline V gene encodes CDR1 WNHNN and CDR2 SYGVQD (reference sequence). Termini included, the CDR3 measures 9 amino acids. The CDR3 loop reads CASSEMVGN.

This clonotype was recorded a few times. CDR3 nucleotide sequence: TGCAGTGCTAGCAGTCCGTCGACCGGGGAGCTGTTTTTT. Protein product: CSASSPSTGELFF. V usage is TRBV20-1 and J usage is TRBJ2-2; no clear D gene. Germline CDR1 reads DFQATT; CDR2 reads SNEGSKA (reference sequence). Trimming stripped 3 bases from V and 5 bases from J, with 10 bases between. The CDR3 is 13 amino acids.

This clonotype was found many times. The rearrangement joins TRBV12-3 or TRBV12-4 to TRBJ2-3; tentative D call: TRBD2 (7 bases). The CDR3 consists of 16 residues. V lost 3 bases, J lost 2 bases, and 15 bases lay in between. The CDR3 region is CASSLVAGANTDTQYF. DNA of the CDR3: TGTGCCAGCAGTTTGGTGGCGGGGGCTAACACAGATACGCAGTATTTT.

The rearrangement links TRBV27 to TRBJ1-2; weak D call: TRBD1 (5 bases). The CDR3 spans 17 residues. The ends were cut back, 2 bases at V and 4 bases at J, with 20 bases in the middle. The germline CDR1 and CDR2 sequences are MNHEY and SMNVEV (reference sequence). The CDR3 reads CASSLLGEGASGYGYTF. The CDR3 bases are TGTGCCAGCAGTTTACTGGGGGAGGGCGCGTCGGGCTATGGCTACACCTTC.

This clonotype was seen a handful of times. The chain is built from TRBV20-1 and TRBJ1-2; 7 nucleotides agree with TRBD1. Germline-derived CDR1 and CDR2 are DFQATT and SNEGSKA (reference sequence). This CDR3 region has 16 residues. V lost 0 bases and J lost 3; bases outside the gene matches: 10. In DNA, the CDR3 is TGCAGTGCTAGAGATCTTACAGGGGAACTTGACTATGGCTACACCTTC. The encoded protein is CSARDLTGELDYGYTF.

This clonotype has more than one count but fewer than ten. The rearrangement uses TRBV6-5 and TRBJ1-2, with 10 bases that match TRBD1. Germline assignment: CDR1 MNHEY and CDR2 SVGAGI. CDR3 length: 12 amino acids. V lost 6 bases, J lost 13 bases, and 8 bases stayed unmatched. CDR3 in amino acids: CASRTSGTGATF. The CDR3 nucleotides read TGTGCCAGCAGAACCTCCGGGACAGGGGCCACCTTC.

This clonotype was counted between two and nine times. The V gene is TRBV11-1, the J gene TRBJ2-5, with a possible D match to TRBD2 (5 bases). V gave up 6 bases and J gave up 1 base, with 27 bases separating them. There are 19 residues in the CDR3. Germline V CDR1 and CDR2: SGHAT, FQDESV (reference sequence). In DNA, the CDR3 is TGTGCCAGCAGGTCGGGGTTTAGACGCCCTAGTGGGGTCCAAGAGACCCAGTACTTC. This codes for CASRSGFRRPSGVQETQYF. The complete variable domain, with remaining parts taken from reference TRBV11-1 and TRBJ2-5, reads EAEVAQSPRYKITEKSQAVAFWCDPISGHATLYWYRQILGQGPELLVQFQDESVVDDSQLPKDRFSAERLKGVDSTLKIQPAELGDSAMYLCASRSGFRRPSGVQETQYFGPGTRLLVL.

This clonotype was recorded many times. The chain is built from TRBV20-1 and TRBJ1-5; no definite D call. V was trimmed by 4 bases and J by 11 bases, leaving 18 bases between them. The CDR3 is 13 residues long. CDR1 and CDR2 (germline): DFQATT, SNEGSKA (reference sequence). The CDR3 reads CSAIGNSRVSQHF. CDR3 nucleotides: TGCAGTGCTATAGGGAACAGTCGAGTATCCCAGCATTTT.

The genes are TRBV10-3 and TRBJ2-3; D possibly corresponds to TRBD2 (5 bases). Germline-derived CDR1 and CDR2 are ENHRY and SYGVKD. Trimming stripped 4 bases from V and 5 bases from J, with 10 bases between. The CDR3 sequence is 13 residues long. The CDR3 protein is CAISGGGQDTQYF. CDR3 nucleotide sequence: TGTGCCATCAGTGGTGGAGGTCAAGATACGCAGTATTTT.

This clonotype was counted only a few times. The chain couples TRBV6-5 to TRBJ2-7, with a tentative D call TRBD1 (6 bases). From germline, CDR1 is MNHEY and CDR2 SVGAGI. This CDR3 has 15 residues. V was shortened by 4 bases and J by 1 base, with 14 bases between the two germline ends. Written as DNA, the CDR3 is TGTGCCAGCAGTTCGTACCCGACAGGATCCTACGAGCAGTACTTC. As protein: CASSSYPTGSYEQYF.